The TCR beta chain under discussion was sequenced for a study of cytomegalovirus exposure and HLA in healthy donors. Turning to the study itself: Sequencing of some 190 million T cells in an earlier analysis found about 120 million unique TCR beta sequences. Overall study findings and caveats: TCR beta V- and J-gene trimming, according to a later analysis, was linked to a missense DCLRE1C variant.

Those who donated were healthy bone marrow donors. Likely unrecorded immune exposures existed in these nominally healthy donors. V was shortened by 5 bases and J by 5 bases, with 18 bases between the two germline ends. Germline CDR1 and CDR2: MNHEY and SMNVEV (reference sequence). The CDR3 is made up of 15 amino acids. The PCR contained 60 Vbeta and 13 Jbeta primers. The method was immunoSEQ multiplex PCR; TCRdb's version includes in-frame clones alone and lacks a portion of them. The table shows about 140,000 clones, with about 80% occurring only once. Only one count was recorded for this clone. Its antigen is still unknown.

The clonotype comes from a man younger than 40 in good health and CMV-seronegative. Sample: PBMCs. The chain recombines TRBV27 with TRBJ1-2, with D tentatively TRBD1 (6 bases). CDR3: CASSPTDSGSYGYTF. The CDR3 region has the DNA TGTGCCAGCAGTCCTACGGACAGCGGTTCGTATGGCTACACCTTC.